Listed below are T cell receptor beta chains from one sample, sequenced in a study of blood T cell repertoires in COVID-19. Only in-frame clones appear in the TCRdb table, and some are missing; sequencing was by immunoSEQ multiplex PCR. The table records roughly 100,000 clones, around nine tenths of them present only once. The sequenced material came from peripheral blood. The receptors come from a man aged 45-65 years with active or convalescent COVID-19. CDR3s leave out the opening cysteine and the closing phenylalanine or tryptophan.

J gene,V gene,CDR3 protein
TRBJ2-1,TRBV3-1/TRBV3-2,ASSRGTYNEQF
TRBJ2-3,TRBV27,ASRGAGGEDTQY
TRBJ2-7,TRBV30,AWSSQNEQY
TRBJ2-2,TRBV27,ASSSLAGGLGGELF
TRBJ2-1,TRBV7-9,ASSSGQGHEQF
TRBJ2-5,TRBV24-1,ATSRGASETQY
TRBJ2-5,TRBV19,ASRSGTGGETQY
TRBJ2-3,TRBV3-1/TRBV3-2,ASSQDPSGPTVDTQY
TRBJ2-5,TRBV6-2/TRBV6-3,ASSYGNGGQETQY
TRBJ2-2,TRBV19,ASSRAVSTGELF
TRBJ2-2,TRBV15,ATSSGGDTGELF
TRBJ1-4,TRBV2,ASSDRSSTNEKLF
TRBJ2-7,TRBV5-5,ASSLVDEQY
TRBJ1-2,TRBV18,ASSPNGQDDGYT
TRBJ2-1,TRBV6-1,ASSEEGRGAMVFNEQF
TRBJ1-2,TRBV6-1,ASSDPPLYRVDYGYT
TRBJ2-3,TRBV11-2,ASSLALAVDTQY
TRBJ2-7,TRBV6-5,ASRSLTGQGEQY
TRBJ2-2,TRBV5-1,ASSFGQEDTGELF
TRBJ2-3,TRBV7-2,ASSLSGQGVTQDTQY
TRBJ1-1,TRBV4-1,ASSRSGGGVEAF
TRBJ2-7,TRBV18,ASSPPGQGYEQY
TRBJ1-1,TRBV11-2,ASSSRQNTEAF
TRBJ2-7,TRBV9,ASSLGGTAVYEQY
TRBJ1-1,TRBV12-3/TRBV12-4,ASSGESEAF
TRBJ1-2,TRBV18,ASSPTGTGGAYT
TRBJ1-5,TRBV5-6,ASSLVGAQPQH
TRBJ2-2,TRBV1,TSSQEGPGLAFVTGELF
TRBJ2-3,TRBV24-1,ATSDLTWVGGTDTQY
TRBJ2-2,TRBV7-2,ASSLARAPSLGELF
TRBJ1-2,TRBV5-5,ASSLVGGGGYT
TRBJ2-3,TRBV19,ASSALTDTQY
TRBJ2-1,TRBV3-1/TRBV3-2,ASSQYNIGTSGGPYNEQF
TRBJ1-5,TRBV2,ASSEAIAQH
TRBJ1-5,TRBV2,ASRGTGWNQPQH